This T cell receptor beta chain was identified during a study of T-cell reconstitution after alpha-beta-depleted transplantation in children. This clonotype was counted between two and nine times. Its target is not known. This CDR3 has 17 residues. Germline CDR1 reads MNHEY; CDR2 reads SVGEGT. J lost 0 bases, V lost 2 bases, and 4 bases had no gene match. As it was prepared, the TCRbeta library received unique molecular identifiers. Each CDR3 protein is one row after TCRdb ran MiXCR on the PCR reads. The sample lists 350,000 to 500,000 distinct CDR3 sequences; over 40% were seen once. General study results and limits: For some patients, TCRbeta diversity was high at day 60 because of recipient T cells and thymic progenitors that survived. It was newly produced T cells that mostly accounted for T-cell counts and diversity one year after transplant. Alpha-beta T cells about two months after transplant reportedly derived from several hundred expanded graft clones.

The sample here was PBMCs, taken before TCRalphabeta/CD19-depleted stem cell transplant. V and J are TRBV6-2 or TRBV6-3 and TRBJ2-1, with 10 bases matching TRBD2. The receptor's source is a girl aged 2 to 9 with aplastic anemia, due to receive a stem cell transplant. DNA of the CDR3: TGTGCCAGCAGTTACGCGACTAGCGGGCCCTCCTACAATGAGCAGTTCTTC. It specifies CASSYATSGPSYNEQFF.